Reported below is one T cell receptor (beta chain). The antigen remains unidentified. The CDR3 is 15 residues long. Germline V gene data show CDR1 as SEHNR and CDR2 as FQNEAQ (reference sequence). The V end lost 5 bases, the J end lost 4 bases, and 15 bases lay between the germline ends. This record belongs to a study of CD8 T cells in ankylosing spondylitis. General observations from the study: For ankylosing spondylitis blood, a TCR beta motif of roughly 8 highly homologous variants appeared characteristic.

Quantitative 5'-RACE with molecular barcodes generated TCR beta libraries. TCRdb reanalysed the 5' RACE reads using MiXCR and keeps one entry per CDR3 protein. The repertoire holds approximately 540,000 distinct CDR3 sequences, roughly 13% seen once, with 6.8% in the top ten. The chain joins TRBV7-9 to TRBJ2-1; D is unresolved. This sequence originates from a male donor with ankylosing spondylitis. Sequencing was performed on blood, either unsorted or a sorted T cell fraction (not recorded which). The CDR3 protein is CASSPTAANYNEQFF. DNA for the CDR3: TGTGCCAGCAGCCCCACCGCGGCAAATTACAATGAGCAGTTCTTC. Using reference TRBV7-9 and TRBJ2-1 for the parts outside the CDR3, the full variable domain is DTGVSQNPRHKITKRGQNVTFRCDPISEHNRLYWYRQTLGQGPEFLTYFQNEAQLEKSRLLSDRFSAERPKGSFSTLEIQRTEQGDSAMYLCASSPTAANYNEQFFGPGTRLTVL.